The subject of this entry is one TCR beta chain. This sample is drawn from a study of cytomegalovirus exposure and HLA in healthy donors. Use of 60 Vbeta and 13 Jbeta primers characterized the PCR. This table comes from immunoSEQ multiplex PCR, and its TCRdb copy is limited to in-frame clones, with some not included. The repertoire holds 90,000 to 130,000 clones, with 80% to 85% as singletons. The TCR originated in a woman aged 55-70 years in good health and CMV-seropositive. The sample taken for sequencing was PBMCs.

CDR3 amino acids: CASSSRTGGANGYTF. The CDR3 DNA sequence: TGTGCCAGCAGTTCCCGGACAGGGGGGGCCAATGGCTACACCTTC. The chain is built from TRBV27 and TRBJ1-2; 10 positions match TRBD1. After removal of 4 bases from V and 6 bases from J, the junction contained 8 bases not matched to a gene. The CDR3 is 15 amino acids. The germline V gene encodes CDR1 MNHEY and CDR2 SMNVEV (reference sequence).